Below, 16 T cell receptor beta chains from the same sample are listed, as sequenced in a study of blood T cell repertoires in COVID-19. Repertoires were generated with immunoSEQ multiplex PCR, while TCRdb's copy carries only in-frame clones and drops some. The data show under 300,000 clones, roughly 83% seen once. The sample taken for sequencing was peripheral blood. The receptors here all came from a woman older than 75 with acute or convalescent COVID-19.

This chain joins TRBV18 and TRBJ2-7; no clear D gene. Trimming left V 3 bases short and J 7 bases short, with 16 bases between. This CDR3 has 14 residues. Germline V gene data show CDR1 as KGHSH and CDR2 as LQKENI. In DNA, the CDR3 is TGTGCCAGCTCACCCGGCCAGACGGGTTTAGAGCAGTACTTC. It yields the protein CASSPGQTGLEQYF.

J is TRBJ2-3 and V is TRBV4-1; D possibly corresponds to TRBD2 (5 bases). Germline V gene sequence: CDR1 MGHRA, CDR2 YSYEKL. V was trimmed by 3 bases and J by 1 base, leaving 11 bases between them. The CDR3 is 15 residues long. The CDR3 nucleotides read TGCGCCAGCAGCCACCCACTCGGGGGCACAGATACGCAGTATTTT. This encodes CASSHPLGGTDTQYF.

For the CDR3, the DNA is TGTGCCTGGAGTGTGGAGTACACGGGGGGAAACACCATATATTTT. Translation gives CAWSVEYTGGNTIYF. J is TRBJ1-3 and V is TRBV30; D gene uncertain. This CDR3 comprises 15 residues. Germline CDR1 reads GTSNPN; CDR2 reads SVGIG (reference sequence). V was pared by 0 bases and J by 4 bases, with 13 bases between. Complete variable domain (other parts from reference TRBV30 and TRBJ1-3): SQTIHQWPATLVQPVGSPLSLECTVEGTSNPNLYWYRQAAGRGLQLLFYSVGIGQISSEVPQNLSASRPQDRQFILSSKKLLLSDSGFYLCAWSVEYTGGNTIYFGEGSWLTVV.

The rearrangement uses TRBV15 and TRBJ1-2; TRBD1 agrees at 7 bases. V lost 4 bases and J lost 4; bases outside the gene matches: 6. The CDR3 runs to 14 residues. Germline V gene sequence: CDR1 LNHNV, CDR2 YYDKDF (reference sequence). DNA for the CDR3: TGTGCCACCAGCACTCAACGGGACAGCTATGGCTACACCTTC. It translates to CATSTQRDSYGYTF. The whole variable domain, remainder taken from reference TRBV15 and TRBJ1-2, is DAMVIQNPRYQVTQFGKPVTLSCSQTLNHNVMYWYQQKSSQAPKLLFHYYDKDFNNEADTPDNFQSRRPNTSFCFLDIRSPGLGDTAMYLCATSTQRDSYGYTFGSGTRLTVV.

This chain connects TRBV7-3 to TRBJ2-1, with 13 bases identical to TRBD2. Trimming removed 4 bases from V and 10 bases from J; junction bases left unmatched: 10. This CDR3 spans 16 amino acids. Per the germline V gene, CDR1 is SGHTA and CDR2 is FQGTGA. The DNA for the CDR3 is TGTGCCAGCAGCTCCCAACCGGGACTAGCGGGGTACGAGCAGTTCTTC. This encodes CASSSQPGLAGYEQFF. Full variable domain (rest looked up from reference TRBV7-3 and TRBJ2-1): GAGVSQTPSNKVTEKGKYVELRCDPISGHTALYWYRQSLGQGPEFLIYFQGTGAADDSGLPNDRFFAVRPEGSVSTLKIQRTERGDSAVYLCASSSQPGLAGYEQFFGPGTRLTVL.

The chain couples TRBV6-5 to TRBJ1-1; tentatively, D is TRBD1 (6 bases). V lost 5 bases to trimming and J lost 5 bases, with 18 bases between them. This CDR3 has 15 amino acids. From germline, CDR1 is MNHEY and CDR2 SVGAGI. The CDR3 loop is CASSPLGHGKTEAFF. The CDR3 coding sequence is TGTGCCAGCAGTCCTTTGGGACACGGGAAGACTGAAGCTTTCTTT.

The rearrangement links TRBV3-1 (or the pseudogene TRBV3-2) to TRBJ1-2; 7 positions agree with TRBD1. This CDR3 is 11 amino acids long. The junction had 1 base not matched to a gene; V was cut back by 5 bases and J by 7 bases. The germline V gene has CDR1 LGHDT and CDR2 YNNKEL (reference sequence). The chain's CDR3 is CASSDRVGYTF. As DNA, the CDR3 is TGTGCCAGCAGCGACAGGGTTGGCTACACCTTC.

The chain links TRBV28 to TRBJ1-6; 10 bases agree with TRBD1. This CDR3 spans 16 amino acids. The junction had 1 base not matched to a gene; V was cut back by 5 bases and J by 0 bases. CDR1 and CDR2 from the germline V gene are MDHEN and SYDVKM. This CDR3 is CASSRDRGSYNSPLHF. In nucleotides, the CDR3 is TGTGCCAGCAGTCGGGACAGGGGCTCCTATAATTCACCCCTCCACTTT. The full variable domain, completed using reference TRBV28 and TRBJ1-6, is DVKVTQSSRYLVKRTGEKVFLECVQDMDHENMFWYRQDPGLGLRLIYFSYDVKMKEKGDIPEGYSVSREKKERFSLILESASTNQTSMYLCASSRDRGSYNSPLHFGNGTRLTVT.

The genes are TRBV12-3 or TRBV12-4 and TRBJ2-7, with D maybe TRBD1 (5 bases). This CDR3 contains 13 residues. V shed 6 bases and J shed 2 bases, with 11 bases lying between them. For the CDR3, the DNA is TGTGCCAGCAGCCTAGGGGCTACCTACGAGCAGTACTTC. Protein: CASSLGATYEQYF.

This clone was seen a handful of times. The chain joins TRBV28 to TRBJ1-2, with D possibly being TRBD1 (5 bases). Deletions cut 3 bases from V and 8 bases from J, with 10 bases between. CDR1 and CDR2 from the germline V gene are MDHEN and SYDVKM. CDR3 size: 12 residues. The CDR3 DNA sequence: TGTGCCAGCAGTTTTGGGCAGGGCGGCTACACCTTC. The encoded protein is CASSFGQGGYTF.

In this sample, this clone turned up once. The V and J genes are TRBV9 and TRBJ1-2; D is unclear. This CDR3 is built from 15 residues. Between the trimmed V and J ends, which lost 2 bases and 0 bases, there was a span of 11 bases. Per the germline V gene, CDR1 is SGDLS and CDR2 is YYNGEE. For the CDR3, the DNA is TGTGCCAGCAGCGTGGACCCGGGAGCTAACTATGGCTACACCTTC. Translating it yields CASSVDPGANYGYTF.

The chain couples TRBV2 to TRBJ1-2; the D gene is possibly TRBD1 (6 bases). This CDR3 contains 14 residues. The germline V gene has CDR1 SNHLY and CDR2 FYNNEI. V dropped 1 base and J dropped 8 bases, with 14 bases sitting between them. This chain's CDR3 is CASSEVGRGKGYTF. As DNA, the CDR3 is TGTGCCAGCAGTGAAGTAGGCAGGGGTAAAGGCTACACCTTC.

The CDR3, as DNA: TGTGCCAGCATTTTCAACATCGGACTGGGGGAAAAACTGTTTTTT. Encoded protein: CASIFNIGLGEKLFF. This chain uses TRBV6-5 with TRBJ1-4; unclear D gene. This CDR3 comprises 15 residues. Germline assignment: CDR1 MNHEY and CDR2 SVGAGI. V lost 7 bases to trimming and J lost 8 bases, with 20 bases between them.

This clone turned up a few times. V usage is TRBV6-1 and J usage is TRBJ1-5, with D perhaps matching TRBD1 (6 bases). Trimming took 2 bases from V and 6 from J, leaving 17 bases between them. The CDR3 covers 16 residues. Germline values: CDR1 MNHNS, CDR2 SASEGT. CDR3 sequence: CASSEYGTRSGQPQHF. As DNA, the CDR3 is TGTGCCAGCAGTGAATACGGGACACGGAGTGGTCAGCCCCAGCATTTT.

The chain couples TRBV5-1 to TRBJ2-2; 9 positions match TRBD1. V was pared by 7 bases and J by 3 bases, with 13 bases of the junction left unmatched. This CDR3 comprises 17 residues. CDR1 and CDR2 from the germline V gene are SGHRS and YFSETQ. CDR3 amino acids: CASGSDTGGADTGELFF. The CDR3 DNA reads TGCGCCAGCGGGTCGGACACAGGGGGCGCGGACACCGGGGAGCTGTTTTTT.

This clone was recorded only once. This chain joins TRBV15 and TRBJ2-2, with TRBD2 identical over 8 bases. Germline V CDR1 and CDR2: LNHNV, YYDKDF (reference sequence). CDR3 length equals 15 residues. V shed 0 bases, J shed 4 bases, and the junction held 1 base outside the gene matches. CDR3 coding DNA: TGTGCCACCAGCAGAGATAGCGGGGCCACCGGGGAGCTGTTTTTT. This translates into CATSRDSGATGELFF.